Described below is a single TCR beta chain sequence and its context. Its antigen is not known. This CDR3 region has 18 residues. The germline V gene encodes CDR1 SGHVS and CDR2 FQNEAQ. Trimming at V came to 0 bases and at J to 5 bases, leaving 8 bases not matched to a gene. The data derive from a study of cytomegalovirus exposure and HLA in healthy donors. Study-level points and caveats: Three chains tied to CMV proved CMV antigen-specific in vitro. A later analysis revealed that TCR association rates differed between HLA loci, peaking at DRB1 and bottoming out at HLA-C. Earlier analysis yielded a pattern in which most TCR beta V segments were productive about 87% or about 30% of the time.

13 Jbeta primers and 60 Vbeta primers were used for the PCR. Methods used by the authors: Counted up in a later analysis, unique TCR beta chains came to around 80 million, with around 10 million shared. TCRdb's copy holds only in-frame clones and misses some; the assay was immunoSEQ multiplex PCR. That table gives V, J and clone size, and the DNA gave D and trimming. The data contain around 140,000 clones, over 60% of them seen just once; the ten biggest clones take up approximately 6.5%. The sample was PBMCs. The origin of this receptor is a woman aged 60-75 years in good health and CMV-seronegative. This sequence joins TRBV7-8 and TRBJ2-1, with 12 bases fitting TRBD2. CDR3 DNA: TGTGCCAGCAGCTTAGCGCCAACCGGACTAGCGGGGAACAATGAGCAGTTCTTC. Amino acid sequence: CASSLAPTGLAGNNEQFF. Complete variable domain (other parts from reference TRBV7-8 and TRBJ2-1): GAGVSQSPRYKVAKRGQDVALRCDPISGHVSLFWYQQALGQGPEFLTYFQNEAQLDKSGLPSDRFFAERPEGSVSTLKIQRTQQEDSAVYLCASSLAPTGLAGNNEQFFGPGTRLTVL.